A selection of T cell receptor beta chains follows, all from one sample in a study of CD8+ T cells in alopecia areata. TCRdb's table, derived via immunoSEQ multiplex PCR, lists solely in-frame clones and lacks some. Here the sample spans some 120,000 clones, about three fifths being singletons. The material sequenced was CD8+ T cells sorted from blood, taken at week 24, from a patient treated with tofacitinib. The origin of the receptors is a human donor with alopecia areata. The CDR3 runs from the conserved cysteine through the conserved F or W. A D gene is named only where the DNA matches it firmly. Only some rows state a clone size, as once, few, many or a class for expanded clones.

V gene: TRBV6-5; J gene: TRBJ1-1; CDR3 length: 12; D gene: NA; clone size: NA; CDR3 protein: CASSYPGAEAFF; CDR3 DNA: TGTGCCAGCAGTTACCCGGGGGCTGAAGCTTTCTTT
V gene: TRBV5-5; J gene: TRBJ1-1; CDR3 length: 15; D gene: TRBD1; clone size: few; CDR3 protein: CASSLKWTGIGEAFF; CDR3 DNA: TGTGCCAGCAGCTTGAAATGGACAGGGATAGGTGAAGCTTTCTTT
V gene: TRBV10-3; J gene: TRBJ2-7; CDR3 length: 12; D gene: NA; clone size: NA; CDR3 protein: CAITNQAGEQYF; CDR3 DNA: TGTGCCATCACGAACCAGGCTGGCGAGCAGTACTTC
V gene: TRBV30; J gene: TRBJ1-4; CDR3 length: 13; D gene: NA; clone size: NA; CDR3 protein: CAWSGAPNEKLFF; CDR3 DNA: TGTGCCTGGAGTGGGGCTCCTAATGAAAAACTGTTTTTT
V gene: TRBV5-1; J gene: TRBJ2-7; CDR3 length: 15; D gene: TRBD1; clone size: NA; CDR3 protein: CASSSHWDSSYEQYF; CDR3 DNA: TGCGCCAGCAGCTCCCACTGGGACAGCTCCTACGAGCAGTACTTC
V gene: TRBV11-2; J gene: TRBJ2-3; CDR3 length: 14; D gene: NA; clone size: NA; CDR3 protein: CASSMGATTDTQYF; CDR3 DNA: TGTGCCAGCAGCATGGGAGCTACGACAGATACGCAGTATTTT
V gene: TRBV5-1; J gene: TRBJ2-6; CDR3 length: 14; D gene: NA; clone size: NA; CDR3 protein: CASSQDSGANVLTF; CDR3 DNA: TGCGCCAGCTCTCAGGACTCTGGGGCCAACGTCCTGACTTTC
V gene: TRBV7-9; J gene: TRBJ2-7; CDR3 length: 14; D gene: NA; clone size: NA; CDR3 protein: CASSPPGGPYEQYF; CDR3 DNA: TGTGCCAGCAGCCCCCCCGGGGGCCCCTACGAGCAGTACTTC
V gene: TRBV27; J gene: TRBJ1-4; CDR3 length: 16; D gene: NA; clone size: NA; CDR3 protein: CASSPKGEGEDEKLFF; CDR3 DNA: TGTGCCAGCAGTCCTAAAGGGGAGGGGGAAGATGAAAAACTGTTTTTT
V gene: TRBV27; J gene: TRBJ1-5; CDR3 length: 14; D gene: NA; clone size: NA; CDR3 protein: CASSLLGGNQPQHF; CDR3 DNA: TGTGCCAGCAGTTTATTGGGCGGCAATCAGCCCCAGCATTTT
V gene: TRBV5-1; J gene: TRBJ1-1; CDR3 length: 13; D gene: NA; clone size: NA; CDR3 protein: CASSLTANTEAFF; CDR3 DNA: TGCGCCAGCAGCTTGACAGCCAACACTGAAGCTTTCTTT
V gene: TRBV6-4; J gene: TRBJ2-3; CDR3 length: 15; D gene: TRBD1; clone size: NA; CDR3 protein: CASSDSGQGADTQYF; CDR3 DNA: TGTGCCAGCAGTGATTCGGGACAGGGGGCAGATACGCAGTATTTT
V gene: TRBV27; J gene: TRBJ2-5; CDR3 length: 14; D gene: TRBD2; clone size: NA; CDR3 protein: CASRPGGAGETQYF; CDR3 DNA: TGTGCCAGCCGTCCCGGGGGGGCAGGGGAGACCCAGTACTTC
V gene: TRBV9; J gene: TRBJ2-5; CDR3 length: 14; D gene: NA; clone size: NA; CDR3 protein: CASSVEDTQQAQYF; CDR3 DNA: TGTGCCAGCAGCGTAGAGGACACCCAGCAGGCCCAGTACTTC
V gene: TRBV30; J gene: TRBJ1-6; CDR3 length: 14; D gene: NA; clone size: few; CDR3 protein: CAWSPGNNNSPLHF; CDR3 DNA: TGTGCCTGGAGTCCGGGGAATAATAATTCACCCCTCCACTTT
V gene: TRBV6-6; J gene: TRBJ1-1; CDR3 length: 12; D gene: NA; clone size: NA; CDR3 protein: CASTSGSTEAFF; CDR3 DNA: TGTGCCAGCACCTCTGGGAGCACTGAAGCTTTCTTT
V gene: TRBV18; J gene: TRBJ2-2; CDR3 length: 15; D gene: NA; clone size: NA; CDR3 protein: CASSPTNANTGELFF; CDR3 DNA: TGTGCCAGCTCACCGACAAACGCGAACACCGGGGAGCTGTTTTTT
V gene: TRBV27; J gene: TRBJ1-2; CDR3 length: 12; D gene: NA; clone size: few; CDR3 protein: CATRTGLEGYTF; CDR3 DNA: TGTGCCACCAGAACAGGGCTGGAGGGCTACACCTTC
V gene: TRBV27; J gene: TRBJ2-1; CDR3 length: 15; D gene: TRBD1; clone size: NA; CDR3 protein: CASRFGTVPGHEQFF; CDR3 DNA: TGTGCCAGCAGGTTCGGGACAGTCCCTGGGCATGAGCAGTTCTTC
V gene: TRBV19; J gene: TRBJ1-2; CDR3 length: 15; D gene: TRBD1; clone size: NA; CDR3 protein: CASGYRRDRSYGYTF; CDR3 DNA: TGTGCCAGTGGCTATCGGCGGGACAGGTCTTATGGCTACACCTTC
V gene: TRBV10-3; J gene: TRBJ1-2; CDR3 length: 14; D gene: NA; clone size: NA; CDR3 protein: CAISEGGGHGGYTF; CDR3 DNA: TGTGCCATCAGTGAAGGTGGCGGCCACGGTGGCTACACCTTC
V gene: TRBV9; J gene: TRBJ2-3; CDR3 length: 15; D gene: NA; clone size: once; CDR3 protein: CASSVEDGSTDTQYF; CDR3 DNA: TGTGCCAGCAGCGTAGAGGACGGATCCACAGATACGCAGTATTTT
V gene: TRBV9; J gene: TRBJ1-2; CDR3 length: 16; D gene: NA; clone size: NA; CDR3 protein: CASSVATGRIEAGYTF; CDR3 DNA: TGTGCCAGCAGCGTAGCTACGGGGCGAATCGAGGCTGGCTACACCTTC
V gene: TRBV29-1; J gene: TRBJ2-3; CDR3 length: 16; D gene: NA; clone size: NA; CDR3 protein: CSVEDLNRASTDTQYF; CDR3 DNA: TGCAGCGTTGAAGATCTAAACAGGGCTAGCACAGATACGCAGTATTTT
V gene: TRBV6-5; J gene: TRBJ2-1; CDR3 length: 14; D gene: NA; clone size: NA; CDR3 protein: CASLPRDSYNEQFF; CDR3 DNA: TGTGCCAGCCTCCCGAGGGATTCCTACAATGAGCAGTTCTTC
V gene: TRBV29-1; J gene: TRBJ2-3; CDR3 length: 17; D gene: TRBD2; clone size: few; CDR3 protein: CSVEDGFKRGVTDTQYF; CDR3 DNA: TGCAGCGTTGAAGATGGTTTCAAGCGGGGGGTCACAGATACGCAGTATTTT
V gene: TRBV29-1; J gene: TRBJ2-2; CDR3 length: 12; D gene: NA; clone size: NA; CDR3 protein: CSVEEGTGELFF; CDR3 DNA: TGCAGCGTTGAAGAAGGGACCGGGGAGCTGTTTTTT
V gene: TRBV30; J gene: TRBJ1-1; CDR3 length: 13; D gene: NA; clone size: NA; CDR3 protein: CAWSAQMNTEAFF; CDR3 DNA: TGTGCCTGGAGTGCCCAGATGAACACTGAAGCTTTCTTT
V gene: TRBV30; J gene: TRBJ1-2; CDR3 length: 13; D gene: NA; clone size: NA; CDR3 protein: CACTGTDSYGYTF; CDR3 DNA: TGTGCCTGCACCGGGACTGACTCCTATGGCTACACCTTC
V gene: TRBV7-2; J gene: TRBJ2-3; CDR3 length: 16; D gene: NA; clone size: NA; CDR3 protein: CASSPRAGTRTDTQYF; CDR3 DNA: TGTGCCAGCAGCCCCCGAGCCGGCACCAGGACAGATACGCAGTATTTT
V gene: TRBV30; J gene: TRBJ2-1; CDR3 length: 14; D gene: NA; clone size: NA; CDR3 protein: CAWGVMGSYNEQFF; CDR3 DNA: TGTGCATGGGGGGTTATGGGGTCCTACAATGAGCAGTTCTTC
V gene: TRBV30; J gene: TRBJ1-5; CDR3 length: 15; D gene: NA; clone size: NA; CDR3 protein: CAWSEDSFSNQPQHF; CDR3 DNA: TGTGCCTGGAGTGAGGACAGCTTTAGCAATCAGCCCCAGCATTTT
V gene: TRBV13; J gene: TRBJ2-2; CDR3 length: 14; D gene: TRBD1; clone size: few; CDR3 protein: CASNLFRGTGELFF; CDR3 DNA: TGTGCCAGCAACCTCTTCAGGGGGACCGGGGAGCTGTTTTTT
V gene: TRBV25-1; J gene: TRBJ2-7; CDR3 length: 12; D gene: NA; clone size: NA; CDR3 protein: CASSELKSEQYF; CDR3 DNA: TGTGCCAGCAGTGAATTGAAAAGCGAGCAGTACTTC
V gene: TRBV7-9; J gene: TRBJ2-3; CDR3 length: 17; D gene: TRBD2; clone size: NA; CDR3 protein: CASSSGTSGGLTDTQYF; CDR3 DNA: TGTGCCAGCAGCTCCGGGACTAGCGGGGGGCTCACAGATACGCAGTATTTT
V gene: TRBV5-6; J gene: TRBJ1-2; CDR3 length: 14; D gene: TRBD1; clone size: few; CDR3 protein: CASSIGQEFYGYTF; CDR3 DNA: TGTGCCAGCAGCATCGGACAGGAGTTCTATGGCTACACCTTC
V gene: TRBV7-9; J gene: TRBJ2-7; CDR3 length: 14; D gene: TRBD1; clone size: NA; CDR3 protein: CASSGQEERYEQYF; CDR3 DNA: TGTGCCAGCAGCGGACAGGAAGAGAGATACGAGCAGTACTTC
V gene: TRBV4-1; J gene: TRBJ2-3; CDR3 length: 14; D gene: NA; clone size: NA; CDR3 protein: CASSQVAGADTQYF; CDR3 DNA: TGCGCCAGCAGCCAAGTCGCAGGGGCAGATACGCAGTATTTT
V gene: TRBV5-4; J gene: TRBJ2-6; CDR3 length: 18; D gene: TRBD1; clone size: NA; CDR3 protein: CASTLRTGSLSGANVLTF; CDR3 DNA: TGTGCCAGCACCCTTCGGACAGGGTCCTTATCTGGGGCCAACGTCCTGACTTTC
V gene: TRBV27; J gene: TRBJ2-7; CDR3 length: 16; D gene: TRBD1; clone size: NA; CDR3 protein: CASSLPPGTGRGEQYF; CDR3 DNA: TGTGCCAGCAGTTTACCCCCCGGGACAGGGAGAGGCGAGCAGTACTTC
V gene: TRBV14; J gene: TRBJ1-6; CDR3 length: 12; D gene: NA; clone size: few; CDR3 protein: CASSQGKSPLHF; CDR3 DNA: TGTGCCAGCAGCCAAGGGAAGTCACCCCTCCACTTT
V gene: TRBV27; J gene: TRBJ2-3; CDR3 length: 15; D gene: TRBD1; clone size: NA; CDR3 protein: CASSFTGQFTDTQYF; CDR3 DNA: TGTGCCAGCAGTTTTACGGGACAGTTCACAGATACGCAGTATTTT
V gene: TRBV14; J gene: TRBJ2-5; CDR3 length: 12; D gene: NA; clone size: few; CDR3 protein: CASSRERETQYF; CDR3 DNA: TGTGCCAGCAGCCGGGAACGAGAGACCCAGTACTTC
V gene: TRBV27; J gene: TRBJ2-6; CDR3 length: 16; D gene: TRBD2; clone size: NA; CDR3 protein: CASSPGRGYGANVLTF; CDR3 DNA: TGTGCCAGCAGTCCCGGGAGGGGATATGGGGCCAACGTCCTGACTTTC
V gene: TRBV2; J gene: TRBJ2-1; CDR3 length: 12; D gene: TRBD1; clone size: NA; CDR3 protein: CASRGDSVEQFF; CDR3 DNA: TGTGCCAGCAGGGGGGACAGCGTGGAGCAGTTCTTC
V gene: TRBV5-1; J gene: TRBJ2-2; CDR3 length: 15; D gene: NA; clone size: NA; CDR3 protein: CASRAGGGRTGELFF; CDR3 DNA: TGCGCCAGCAGGGCAGGCGGGGGCCGCACCGGGGAGCTGTTTTTT
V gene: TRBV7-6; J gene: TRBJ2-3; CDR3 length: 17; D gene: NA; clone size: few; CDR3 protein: CASNKLTDTRLADTQYF; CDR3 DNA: TGTGCCAGCAACAAGCTGACGGACACCCGCTTGGCAGATACGCAGTATTTT
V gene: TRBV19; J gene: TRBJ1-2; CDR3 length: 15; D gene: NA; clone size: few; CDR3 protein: CASSSFGQNLYGYTF; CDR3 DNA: TGTGCCAGTAGTAGCTTCGGACAGAACCTCTATGGCTACACCTTC
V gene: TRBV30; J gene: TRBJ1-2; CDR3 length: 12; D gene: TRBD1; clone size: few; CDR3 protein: CAWSAGTDGYTF; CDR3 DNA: TGTGCCTGGAGTGCCGGGACAGATGGCTACACCTTC
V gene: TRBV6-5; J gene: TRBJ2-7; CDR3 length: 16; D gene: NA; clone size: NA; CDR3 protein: CASSYSSGRRTYEQYF; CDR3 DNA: TGTGCCAGCAGTTACTCGTCGGGACGGAGGACCTACGAGCAGTACTTC
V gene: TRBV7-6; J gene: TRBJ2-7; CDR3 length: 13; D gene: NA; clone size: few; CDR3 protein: CASSFGISYEQYF; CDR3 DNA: TGTGCCAGCAGCTTCGGAATCTCCTACGAGCAGTACTTC
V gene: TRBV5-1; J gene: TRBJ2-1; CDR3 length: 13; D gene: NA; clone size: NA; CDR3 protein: CASSLAPGNEQFF; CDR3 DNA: TGCGCCAGCAGCTTGGCCCCGGGCAATGAGCAGTTCTTC
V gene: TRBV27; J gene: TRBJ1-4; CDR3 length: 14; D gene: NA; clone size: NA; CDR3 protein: CASSPGGGREKLFF; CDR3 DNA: TGTGCCAGCAGTCCCGGGGGGGGCAGGGAAAAACTGTTTTTT
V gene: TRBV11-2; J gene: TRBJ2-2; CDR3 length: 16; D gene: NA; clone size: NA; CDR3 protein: CASSLPGLGDAGELFF; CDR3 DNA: TGTGCCAGCAGCTTACCCGGTCTAGGAGATGCCGGGGAGCTGTTTTTT
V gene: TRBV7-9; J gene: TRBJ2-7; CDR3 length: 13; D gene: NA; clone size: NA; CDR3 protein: CASSLAGVYEQYF; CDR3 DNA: TGTGCCAGCAGCTTAGCCGGGGTCTACGAGCAGTACTTC